This TCR beta chain was obtained from a study of regulatory T cells in long-lasting Graves disease. Documented time point: persistent/refractory GD, antithyroid drugs over 5 years with positive TRAb. Scientists built the TCR library using RNA that was extracted from PBMCs. This CDR3 comprises 14 residues. Losses at the gene ends were 6 bases for V and 8 bases for J; bases not matched to a gene: 10. Per the germline V gene, CDR1 is MDHEN and CDR2 is SYDVKM. CDR3 regions were amplified by Arm-PCR using iRepertoire HTBI primers to build TCR beta libraries. From the multiplex PCR reads, TCRdb called clonotypes with MiXCR, one entry per CDR3 protein. The profile shows some 370,000 distinct CDR3 sequences, 20% to 25% of them singletons. Study results and caveats: Persistent disease exhibited a predilection for TRBV28, TRBJ1-2 and TRBJ2-5.

This clonotype showed up many times. Its antigen is unknown. The TCR sequence derives from a female donor with Graves disease. The sample here was peripheral blood mononuclear cells (PBMCs), taken when the disease was refractory, from a patient treated with antithyroid drugs. The gene calls are TRBV28 and TRBJ1-5; TRBD1 agrees at 7 bases. The CDR3 bases are TGTGCCAGCAGCATACGACAGGGTAGGAAGCCCCAGCATTTT. As protein: CASSIRQGRKPQHF.